What follows are 23 T cell receptor beta chains derived from one specimen sequenced in a study of regulatory T cells in long-lasting Graves disease. HTBI primers from iRepertoire and Arm-PCR of CDR3 regions yielded the TCR beta libraries. TCRdb passed the multiplex PCR reads through MiXCR, listing each CDR3 protein once. This table has about 440,000 distinct CDR3 sequences, about 16% appearing once. Indicated time point: newly diagnosed GD, antithyroid drugs for less than 3 months. PBMC RNA was the source of the TCR library. These sequences were also reported in another study, on T cells in Graves' hyperthyroidism and ophthalmopathy.

This material consisted of peripheral blood mononuclear cells (PBMCs), taken at new diagnosis, from a patient treated with antithyroid drugs. These receptors all come from a woman in her thirties with Graves disease.

This clonotype occurred many times. The J gene is TRBJ2-1, the V gene TRBV20-1, with D hard to call. The germline V and J ends were trimmed by 0 bases and 4 bases, with 13 bases remaining between them. The CDR3 has 15 residues. Germline assignment: CDR1 DFQATT and CDR2 SNEGSKA (reference sequence). The CDR3 nucleotides are TGCAGTGCTAGAGATTACCAGCTCGGGTACAATGAGCAGTTCTTC. Encoded protein: CSARDYQLGYNEQFF.

This clonotype was detected a few times. The J gene is TRBJ1-1, the V gene TRBV7-9; unclear D gene. This CDR3 is 16 amino acids long. Between the trimmed V and J ends, which lost 4 bases and 0 bases, there was a span of 15 bases. CDR1 and CDR2 (germline): SEHNR, FQNEAQ (reference sequence). CDR3 region: CASSSKKVGVNTEAFF. In DNA form, the CDR3 reads TGTGCCAGCAGCTCCAAGAAGGTCGGAGTGAACACTGAAGCTTTCTTT. The full variable domain, with the rest looked up from reference TRBV7-9 and TRBJ1-1, is DTGVSQNPRHKITKRGQNVTFRCDPISEHNRLYWYRQTLGQGPEFLTYFQNEAQLEKSRLLSDRFSAERPKGSFSTLEIQRTEQGDSAMYLCASSSKKVGVNTEAFFGQGTRLTVV.

This clonotype occurred many times. The chain combines TRBV28 with TRBJ2-7; 14 positions agree with TRBD2. Germline CDR1 is MDHEN and CDR2 is SYDVKM. The CDR3 loop spans 19 amino acids. The junction had 17 bases not matched to a gene; V was cut back by 6 bases and J by 4 bases. The CDR3 loop is CASSGLAGGSYSSGYEQYF. As DNA, the CDR3 is TGTGCCAGCAGCGGACTAGCGGGAGGTTCTTACTCATCTGGGTACGAGCAGTACTTC.

This clonotype has ten or more counts. The V call is TRBV12-3 or TRBV12-4, the J call TRBJ1-2; perhaps TRBD1 as D (6 bases). This CDR3 contains 14 residues. With 2 bases removed from V and 6 bases from J, the gap between germline ends came to 13 bases. The CDR3 spells CASSLRDNRDGYTF. In DNA, the CDR3 is TGTGCCAGCAGTTTAAGGGACAACCGGGATGGCTACACCTTC.

This clonotype occurred many times. The chain uses TRBV20-1 and TRBJ2-5; D tentatively fits TRBD1 or TRBD2 (6 bases each). Germline assignment: CDR1 DFQATT and CDR2 SNEGSKA (reference sequence). V lost 0 bases and J lost 5, with 16 bases in between. The CDR3 contains 15 residues. The DNA for the CDR3 is TGCAGTGCTAGAGATCTGGGGGGCGGGGCGGAGACCCAGTACTTC. Its protein is CSARDLGGGAETQYF.

The sample holds many counts of this clonotype. V is TRBV7-3 and J is TRBJ2-1; 10 bases line up with TRBD1. CDR1 is SGHTA and CDR2 is FQGTGA in the germline V gene. After removal of 5 bases from V and 15 bases from J, the junction contained 7 bases not matched to a gene. The CDR3 runs to 12 residues. CDR3 bases: TGTGCCAGCAGCCTTGACAGGGGGCCCGGGTTCTTC. Translating it yields CASSLDRGPGFF.

The chain joins TRBV28 to TRBJ2-3; D is possibly TRBD2 (5 bases). The DNA end is a closer match to TRBJ2-1, so the J assignment may be wrong. CDR1 and CDR2 (germline): MDHEN, SYDVKM. This CDR3 spans 15 amino acids. The CDR3 spells CASSLPPGFYNEQFF. The DNA of the CDR3 is TGTGCCAGCAGTTTGCCCCCGGGGTTCTACAATGAGCAGTTCTTC.

The table lists this clonotype with many counts. The chain combines TRBV18 with TRBJ1-1, with D unresolved. The CDR3 length is 16 residues. CDR1 is KGHSH and CDR2 is LQKENI in the germline V gene. The V end lost 4 bases, the J end lost 1 base, and 16 bases lay between the germline ends. The CDR3 coding sequence is TGTGCCAGCTCACTCACCGCAGGTCAGCCGAACACTGAAGCTTTCTTT. It yields the protein CASSLTAGQPNTEAFF.

The count of this clonotype is one. One base away lies a much larger clone, so this may be a sequencing read error. It is likely a read error, because the conserved phenylalanine at the end of the CDR3 is missing. This chain links TRBV10-3 with TRBJ2-5, with D unclear. CDR3 length: 14 amino acids. Germline lookup yields CDR1 ENHRY and CDR2 SYGVKD. Trimming removed 0 bases from V and 2 bases from J, with 7 bases in between. CDR3 nucleotide sequence: TGTGCCATCAGTGAGTCGATAGGGCAAGAGACCCAGTACCTC. Protein product: CAISESIGQETQYL.

This clonotype was seen many times. The J gene is TRBJ2-1, the V gene TRBV20-1; D may be TRBD1 (6 bases). The CDR3 sequence is 13 residues long. V was clipped by 7 bases and J by 4 bases, with 14 bases between them. The germline CDR1 and CDR2 sequences are DFQATT and SNEGSKA (reference sequence). CDR3 amino acids: CSETGQGYNEQFF. CDR3 nucleotides: TGCAGTGAAACAGGGCAGGGGTACAATGAGCAGTTCTTC.

Regarding this clonotype: The junction departs from germline at one end; a sequencing error may be responsible. The chain couples TRBV18 to TRBJ1-1; D is unclear. This CDR3 spans 11 amino acids. CDR1 and CDR2 (germline): KGHSH, LQKENI. The CDR3 sequence: CARSFRAEACF. CDR3 nucleotide sequence: TGTGCCCGCTCGTTTCGAGCTGAAGCTTGCTTT.

This clonotype was observed at least ten times. CDR3 protein: CASSSRDRGLNIQYF. CDR3 nucleotide sequence: TGTGCCAGCAGCTCCCGGGACAGGGGGCTAAACATTCAGTACTTC. This chain uses TRBV7-2 with TRBJ2-4; 12 bases fit TRBD1. The V segment lost 4 bases and the J segment 6 bases; nucleotides outside the gene matches: 4. The germline V gene encodes CDR1 SGHTA and CDR2 FQGNSA. The CDR3 contains 15 residues.

This clonotype was detected ten times or more. The J gene is TRBJ1-2, the V gene TRBV28, with D unresolved. CDR3 length: 13 amino acids. The germline CDR1 and CDR2 sequences are MDHEN and SYDVKM. V was clipped by 5 bases and J by 2 bases, with 9 bases between them. This CDR3 reads CASSEGLNYGYTF. The CDR3 DNA reads TGTGCCAGCAGTGAGGGTCTCAACTATGGCTACACCTTC.

This clonotype was detected ten times or more. This sequence joins TRBV5-1 and TRBJ2-1, with TRBD2 matching over 10 bases. CDR1 is SGHRS, CDR2 YFSETQ, per germline. V lost 1 base, J lost 8 bases, and 6 bases stayed unmatched. This CDR3 has 15 residues. CDR3 loop: CASSLFLAGAHEQFF. The CDR3 DNA reads as TGCGCCAGCAGCTTGTTCCTAGCGGGAGCCCATGAGCAGTTCTTC.

This clonotype was seen many times. The gene calls are TRBV15 and TRBJ2-7, with 11 bases aligning to TRBD2. The CDR3 loop spans 14 amino acids. Trimming at V came to 4 bases and at J to 2 bases, leaving 1 base not matched to a gene. CDR1 LNHNV and CDR2 YYDKDF come from the germline V gene (reference sequence). CDR3 coding DNA: TGTGCCACCAGCACACTAGCGGGAGCCTACGAGCAGTACTTC. Translated: CATSTLAGAYEQYF. The full variable domain, with the rest looked up from reference TRBV15 and TRBJ2-7, is DAMVIQNPRYQVTQFGKPVTLSCSQTLNHNVMYWYQQKSSQAPKLLFHYYDKDFNNEADTPDNFQSRRPNTSFCFLDIRSPGLGDTAMYLCATSTLAGAYEQYFGPGTRLTVT.

At least ten counts were recorded for this clonotype. The chain links TRBV5-1 to TRBJ2-3; no definite D call. The CDR3 covers 12 residues. The germline CDR1 and CDR2 sequences are SGHRS and YFSETQ. Trimming cost V 1 base and J 7 bases, with 7 bases left between them. CDR3 sequence: CASSLNGHTQYF. The DNA of the CDR3 is TGCGCCAGCAGCTTGAACGGGCATACGCAGTATTTT.

This clonotype was counted at least ten times. The chain carries TRBV7-8 and TRBJ1-2, with D perhaps TRBD1 (5 bases). V was trimmed by 2 bases and J by 3 bases, leaving 25 bases between them. CDR1 SGHVS and CDR2 FQNEAQ come from the germline V gene. The CDR3 spans 19 residues. The CDR3 bases are TGTGCCAGCAGCTTAACGTTCCGGCAGGGTGGAGGTAACTACTATGGCTACACCTTC. It yields the protein CASSLTFRQGGGNYYGYTF.

A word on this clonotype: An end of the junction differs from the germline gene, which may be a read error. The CDR3, as DNA: TGTGCCAGCTCACCAAGTGAGGGAGGGATCACTGAAGCTTGCTTT. This sequence encodes CASSPSEGGITEACF. The V gene is TRBV18, the J gene TRBJ1-1; D not certain. This CDR3 is built from 15 residues. Germline values: CDR1 KGHSH, CDR2 LQKENI. The full variable domain, completed using reference TRBV18 and TRBJ1-1, is NAGVMQNPRHLVRRRGQEARLRCSPMKGHSHVYWYRQLPEEGLKFMVYLQKENIIDESGMPKERFSAEFPKEGPSILRIQQVVRGDSAAYFCASSPSEGGITEACFGQGTRLTVV.

A remark on this clonotype: This may come from a read error, since a much larger clone is one base off. The rearrangement links TRBV9 to TRBJ1-1; D is undetermined. Germline CDR1 and CDR2: SGDLS and YYNGEE. CDR3 length: 17 amino acids. CDR3 sequence (DNA): TGTGCCAGCAGCCAGCAGCCCCGTACGGGGAAGAACACTGAAGGTTTCTTT. Its translation: CASSQQPRTGKNTEGFF. Full variable domain (outside the CDR3, taken from reference TRBV9 and TRBJ1-1): DSGVTQTPKHLITATGQRVTLRCSPRSGDLSVYWYQQSLDQGLQFLIQYYNGEERAKGNILERFSAQQFPDLHSELNLSSLELGDSALYFCASSQQPRTGKNTEGFFGQGTRLTVV.

For this clonotype: This sequence may be a read error, since a much larger clone differs from it by one base. This rearrangement joins TRBV4-1 to TRBJ2-1; D unresolved. The CDR3 has 17 residues. From germline, CDR1 is MGHRA and CDR2 YSYEKL. The CDR3 DNA sequence: TGCGCCAGCAGCCAAGGAATCGGAAGTAGGTACTACGATGAGCAGTTCTTC. It encodes CASSQGIGSRYYDEQFF.

This clonotype was counted at least ten times. V is TRBV7-2 and J is TRBJ2-5; TRBD2 matches 8 bases. Germline V gives CDR1 SGHTA, CDR2 FQGNSA. This CDR3 region has 14 residues. J lost 5 bases, V lost 7 bases, and 9 bases had no gene match. CDR3 nucleotide sequence: TGTGCCAGCACCCGTCCGGGAGGGTGGGAGACCCAGTACTTC. The encoded protein is CASTRPGGWETQYF.

V gene TRBV30 combines with J gene TRBJ1-6, with D uncertain. V was cut by 2 bases and J by 7 bases, with 15 bases left in between. The CDR3 extends over 15 amino acids. The germline CDR1 and CDR2 sequences are GTSNPN and SVGIG (reference sequence). The CDR3 spells CAWSLKEGANSPLHF. The CDR3 DNA reads as TGTGCCTGGAGTCTGAAGGAGGGTGCGAATTCACCCCTCCACTTT.

This clonotype was picked up many times. The CDR3 here is CASSNWAANSISPRNPQHF. The DNA of the CDR3 is TGTGCCAGTAGTAACTGGGCAGCCAACTCAATCAGCCCTCGGAACCCCCAGCATTTT. This rearrangement joins TRBV19 to TRBJ1-5; D ambiguous. Germline CDR1 LNHDA, CDR2 SQIVND (reference sequence). V was pared by 4 bases and J by 10 bases, with 32 bases between. The CDR3 runs to 19 residues.